This is a list of T cell receptor beta chains from one sample in a study of T cells in Graves' hyperthyroidism and ophthalmopathy. TCRdb processed the multiplex PCR reads anew with MiXCR; each CDR3 protein has one entry. The sample lists 300,000 to 350,000 distinct CDR3 sequences, 16% seen once, with around a third in the top ten. Sequenced: blood. Every receptor here comes from a man aged 25-45 years with Graves' hyperthyroidism. The CDR3 runs from the conserved cysteine through the conserved F or W. A D gene is named only where the DNA matches it firmly. Only part of the rows carry a size: once, few, many, or a class if the clone is expanded.

size: many
D: -
V: TRBV7-3
J: TRBJ2-5
DNA: TGTGCCAGCAGCTTCCAACACGGGGAGACCCAGTACTTC
CDR3: CASSFQHGETQYF

size: many
D: TRBD2
V: TRBV15
J: TRBJ2-3
DNA: TGTGCCACCAGCAGAGGGAACGGGGGGGATACGCAGTATTTT
CDR3: CATSRGNGGDTQYF

size: many
D: -
V: TRBV27
J: TRBJ1-6
DNA: TGTGCCAGCAGTTTAGGGGCCGCGTATAATTCACCCCTCCACTTT
CDR3: CASSLGAAYNSPLHF

size: many
D: TRBD2
V: TRBV18
J: TRBJ2-3
DNA: TGTGCCAGCTCACCAGCTAGCGGGACGCAGTATTTT
CDR3: CASSPASGTQYF

size: few
D: -
V: TRBV24-1
J: TRBJ2-1
DNA: TGTGCCACCAGGGAAGACTATTCTGGTGAGCAGTTCTTC
CDR3: CATREDYSGEQFF

size: -
D: TRBD2
V: TRBV2
J: TRBJ2-1
DNA: TGTGCCAGCAGGGGGCGACTAGCGGGAGGCGCATCCTACAATGAGCAGTTCTTC
CDR3: CASRGRLAGGASYNEQFF

size: -
D: TRBD2
V: TRBV10-3
J: TRBJ2-3
DNA: TGTGCCATCCGCGGGAGGAGAACAGATACGCAGTATTTT
CDR3: CAIRGRRTDTQYF

size: -
D: -
V: TRBV18
J: TRBJ1-5
DNA: TGTGCCAGCTCACCAAGCAGGTGGAATCAGCCCCAGCATTTT
CDR3: CASSPSRWNQPQHF

size: many
D: -
V: TRBV11-2
J: TRBJ2-1
DNA: TGTGCCAGCAGCTTAGAACCGGGAGCCTACAATGAGCAGTTCTTC
CDR3: CASSLEPGAYNEQFF

size: many
D: -
V: TRBV11-2
J: TRBJ2-1
DNA: TGTGCCAGCAGCTTAGTAGGACCCACGTTCTTC
CDR3: CASSLVGPTFF

size: many
D: TRBD2
V: TRBV3-1
J: TRBJ2-3
DNA: TGTGCCAGCAGCACCGTAGGGACTAGCCTCACAGATACGCAGTATTTT
CDR3: CASSTVGTSLTDTQYF

size: -
D: -
V: TRBV12-3/TRBV12-4
J: TRBJ1-2
DNA: TGTGCCAGCAGCCCTCAGTCCGACTCCACCGGCTACACCTTC
CDR3: CASSPQSDSTGYTF

size: many
D: -
V: TRBV2
J: TRBJ1-5
DNA: TGTGCCAGCAGTGTAATCAGAAGCAATCAGCCCCAGCATTTT
CDR3: CASSVIRSNQPQHF

size: few
D: -
V: TRBV7-9
J: TRBJ2-5
DNA: TGTGCCAGCAGCTTACGACAGTGGGAGACCCAGTACTTC
CDR3: CASSLRQWETQYF

size: few
D: -
V: TRBV4-2
J: TRBJ1-2
DNA: TGTGCCAGCAGCCAAGGGAGGGGAGCCTATGGCTACACCTTC
CDR3: CASSQGRGAYGYTF

size: few
D: TRBD2
V: TRBV4-1
J: TRBJ2-3
DNA: TGCGCCAGCAGCCTCGGGACTAGCTGGAGATATACGCAGTATTTT
CDR3: CASSLGTSWRYTQYF